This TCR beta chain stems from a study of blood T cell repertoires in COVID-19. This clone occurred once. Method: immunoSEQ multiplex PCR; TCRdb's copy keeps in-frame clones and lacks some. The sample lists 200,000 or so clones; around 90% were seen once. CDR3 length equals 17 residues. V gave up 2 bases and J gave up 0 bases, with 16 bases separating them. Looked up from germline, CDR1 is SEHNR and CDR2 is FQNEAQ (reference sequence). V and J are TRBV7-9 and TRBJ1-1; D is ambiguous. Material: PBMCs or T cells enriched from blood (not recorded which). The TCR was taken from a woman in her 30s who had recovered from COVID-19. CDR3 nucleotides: TGTGCCAGCAGCTTATCATATCCAGGCAGAATGAACACTGAAGCTTTCTTT. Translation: CASSLSYPGRMNTEAFF.